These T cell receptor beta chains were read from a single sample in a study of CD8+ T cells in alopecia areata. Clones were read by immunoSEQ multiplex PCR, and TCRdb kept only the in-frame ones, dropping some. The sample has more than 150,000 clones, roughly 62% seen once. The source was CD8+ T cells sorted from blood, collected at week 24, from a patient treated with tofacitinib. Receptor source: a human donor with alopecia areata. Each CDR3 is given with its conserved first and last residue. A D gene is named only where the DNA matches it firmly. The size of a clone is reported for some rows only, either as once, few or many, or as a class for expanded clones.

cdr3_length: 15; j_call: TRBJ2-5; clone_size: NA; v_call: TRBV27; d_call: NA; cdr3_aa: CASSHPGGGQETQYF; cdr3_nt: TGTGCCAGCAGTCACCCCGGGGGCGGACAAGAGACCCAGTACTTC
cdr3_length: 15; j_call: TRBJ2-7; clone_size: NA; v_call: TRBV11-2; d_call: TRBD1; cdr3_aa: CASSATRQGLYEQYF; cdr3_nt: TGTGCCAGCAGCGCCACCCGACAGGGGTTGTACGAGCAGTACTTC
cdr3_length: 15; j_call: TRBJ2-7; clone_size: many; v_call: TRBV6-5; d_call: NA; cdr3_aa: CASSGQRGIPYEQYF; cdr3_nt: TGTGCCAGCAGTGGTCAGAGGGGGATACCCTACGAGCAGTACTTC
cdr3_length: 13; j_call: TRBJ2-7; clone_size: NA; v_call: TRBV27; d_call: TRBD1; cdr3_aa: CASSRRTGREQYF; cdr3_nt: TGTGCCAGCAGCCGAAGGACAGGGCGCGAGCAGTACTTC
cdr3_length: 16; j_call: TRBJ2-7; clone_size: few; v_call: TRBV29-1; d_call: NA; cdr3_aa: CSVEDLNGGLSYEQYF; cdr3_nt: TGCAGCGTTGAAGATCTCAACGGGGGGCTCTCCTACGAGCAGTACTTC
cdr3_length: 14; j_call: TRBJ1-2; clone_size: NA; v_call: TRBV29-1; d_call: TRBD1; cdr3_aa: CSVPGQGSNYGYTF; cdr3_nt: TGCAGCGTTCCAGGACAGGGGTCGAACTATGGCTACACCTTC
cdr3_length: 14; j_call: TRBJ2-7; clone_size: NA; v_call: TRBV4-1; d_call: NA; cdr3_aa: CASSQGQLSYEQYF; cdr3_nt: TGCGCCAGCAGCCAAGGACAGCTCTCCTACGAGCAGTACTTC
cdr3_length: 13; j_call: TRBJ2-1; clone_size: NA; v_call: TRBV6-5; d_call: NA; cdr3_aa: CASSYSLANEQFF; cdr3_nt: TGTGCCAGCAGTTACTCGCTAGCGAATGAGCAGTTCTTC
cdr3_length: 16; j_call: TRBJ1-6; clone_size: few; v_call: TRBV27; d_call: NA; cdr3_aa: CASSLHWGGANSPLHF; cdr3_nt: TGTGCCAGCAGTTTACATTGGGGGGGGGCAAATTCACCCCTCCACTTT
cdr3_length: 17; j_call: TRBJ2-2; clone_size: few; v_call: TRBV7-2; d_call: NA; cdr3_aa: CASSLRDRLKYTGELFF; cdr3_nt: TGTGCCAGCAGCTTAAGGGATCGGTTGAAATACACCGGGGAGCTGTTTTTT
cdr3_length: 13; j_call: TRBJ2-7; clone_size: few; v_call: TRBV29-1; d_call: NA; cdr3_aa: CSVEHLSPYEQYF; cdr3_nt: TGCAGCGTTGAACACCTTTCTCCCTACGAGCAGTACTTC
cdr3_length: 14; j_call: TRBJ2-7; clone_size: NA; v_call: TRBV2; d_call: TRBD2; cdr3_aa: CASRTPGLAYEQYF; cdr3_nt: TGTGCCAGCCGGACGCCGGGACTAGCGTACGAGCAGTACTTC
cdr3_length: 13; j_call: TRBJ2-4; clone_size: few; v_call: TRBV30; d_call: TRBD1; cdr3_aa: CAWGTGSKNIQYF; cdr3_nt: TGTGCCTGGGGGACAGGGTCCAAAAACATTCAGTACTTC
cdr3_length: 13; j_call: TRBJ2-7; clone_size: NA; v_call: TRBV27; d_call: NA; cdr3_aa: CASSFSRRDEQYF; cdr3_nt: TGTGCCAGCAGTTTCTCTCGCAGGGACGAGCAGTACTTC
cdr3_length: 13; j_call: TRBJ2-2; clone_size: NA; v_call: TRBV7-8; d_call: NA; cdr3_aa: CASSGNGLWKLFF; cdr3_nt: TGTGCCAGCAGCGGCAATGGGCTCTGGAAGCTGTTTTTT
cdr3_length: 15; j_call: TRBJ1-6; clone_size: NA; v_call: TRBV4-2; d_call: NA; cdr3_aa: CASSQDLNEGSPLHF; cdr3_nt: TGTGCCAGCAGCCAAGATCTTAACGAGGGTTCACCCCTCCACTTT
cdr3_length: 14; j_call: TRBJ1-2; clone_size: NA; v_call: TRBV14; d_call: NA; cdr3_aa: CASSQMMDNYGYTF; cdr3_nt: TGTGCCAGCAGCCAAATGATGGACAACTATGGCTACACCTTC
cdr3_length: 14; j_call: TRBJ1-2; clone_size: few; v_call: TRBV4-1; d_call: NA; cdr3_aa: CASSQEQGNYGYTF; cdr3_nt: TGCGCCAGCAGCCAAGAACAGGGAAATTATGGCTACACCTTC
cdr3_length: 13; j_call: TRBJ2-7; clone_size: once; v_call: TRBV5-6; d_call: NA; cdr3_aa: CASSFLTSYEQYF; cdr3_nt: TGTGCCAGCAGCTTCCTGACAAGCTACGAGCAGTACTTC
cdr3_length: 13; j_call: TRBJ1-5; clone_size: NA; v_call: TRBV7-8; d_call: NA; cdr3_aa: CASSLWSNQPQHF; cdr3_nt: TGTGCCAGCAGCTTATGGAGCAATCAGCCCCAGCATTTT
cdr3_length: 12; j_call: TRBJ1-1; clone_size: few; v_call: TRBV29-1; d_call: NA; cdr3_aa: CSVEQGGTEAFF; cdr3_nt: TGCAGCGTCGAGCAGGGAGGGACTGAAGCTTTCTTT
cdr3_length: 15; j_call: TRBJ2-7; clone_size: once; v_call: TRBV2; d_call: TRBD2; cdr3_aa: CASSARRGVPYEQYF; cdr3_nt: TGTGCCAGCAGCGCGAGGCGGGGGGTTCCCTACGAGCAGTACTTC
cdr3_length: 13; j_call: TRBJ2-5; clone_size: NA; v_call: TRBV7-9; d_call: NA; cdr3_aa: CASSNTIQETQYF; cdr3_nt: TGTGCCAGCAGTAACACTATCCAAGAGACCCAGTACTTC
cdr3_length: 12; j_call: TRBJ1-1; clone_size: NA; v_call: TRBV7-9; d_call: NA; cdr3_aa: CASSLENTEAFF; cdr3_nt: TGTGCCAGCAGCTTGGAAAACACTGAAGCTTTCTTT
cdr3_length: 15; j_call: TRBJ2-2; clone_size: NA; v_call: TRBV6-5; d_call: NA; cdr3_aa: CASRPPNHPTGELFF; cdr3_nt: TGTGCCAGCAGACCACCAAATCATCCCACCGGGGAGCTGTTTTTT
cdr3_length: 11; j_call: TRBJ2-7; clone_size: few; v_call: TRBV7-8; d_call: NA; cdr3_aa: CAIGQNNEQYF; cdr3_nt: TGTGCCATCGGACAGAATAACGAGCAGTACTTC
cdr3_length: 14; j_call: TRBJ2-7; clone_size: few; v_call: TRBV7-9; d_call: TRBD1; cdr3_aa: CASSGQGRSYEQYF; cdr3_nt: TGTGCCAGCAGCGGACAGGGTCGCTCCTACGAGCAGTACTTC
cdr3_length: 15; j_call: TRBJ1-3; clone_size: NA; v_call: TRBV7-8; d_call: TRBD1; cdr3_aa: CASSLGTGGRNTIYF; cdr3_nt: TGTGCCAGCAGCTTAGGGACAGGGGGCCGTAACACCATATATTTT
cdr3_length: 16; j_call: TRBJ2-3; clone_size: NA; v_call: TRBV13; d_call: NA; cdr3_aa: CASSPQTGQRTDTQYF; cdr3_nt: TGTGCCAGCAGCCCCCAGACAGGACAACGCACAGATACGCAGTATTTT
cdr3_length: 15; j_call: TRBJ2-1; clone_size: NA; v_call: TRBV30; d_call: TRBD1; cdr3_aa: CAWSAGTGKTNEQFF; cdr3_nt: TGTGCCTGGAGCGCTGGGACAGGGAAGACCAATGAGCAGTTCTTC
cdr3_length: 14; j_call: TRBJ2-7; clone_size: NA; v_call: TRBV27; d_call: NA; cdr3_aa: CASSFKGSSYEQYF; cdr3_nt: TGTGCCAGCAGTTTTAAAGGTAGCTCCTACGAGCAGTACTTC
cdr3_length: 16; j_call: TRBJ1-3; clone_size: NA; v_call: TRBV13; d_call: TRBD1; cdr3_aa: CASSSRDSDHGNTIYF; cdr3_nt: TGTGCCAGCAGCAGTCGGGACAGCGACCATGGAAACACCATATATTTT
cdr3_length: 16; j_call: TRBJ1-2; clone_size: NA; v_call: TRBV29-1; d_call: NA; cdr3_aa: CSVEVVGTRVHYGYTF; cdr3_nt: TGCAGCGTTGAGGTCGTTGGAACCAGGGTTCACTATGGCTACACCTTC
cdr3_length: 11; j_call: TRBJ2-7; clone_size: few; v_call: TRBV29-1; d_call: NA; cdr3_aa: CSVVYLGEQYF; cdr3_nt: TGCAGCGTTGTCTACCTGGGAGAGCAGTACTTC
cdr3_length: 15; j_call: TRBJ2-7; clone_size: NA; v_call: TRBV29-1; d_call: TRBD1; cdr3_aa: CSVAGTGEANYEQYF; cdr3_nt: TGCAGCGTTGCCGGGACAGGGGAGGCGAACTACGAGCAGTACTTC
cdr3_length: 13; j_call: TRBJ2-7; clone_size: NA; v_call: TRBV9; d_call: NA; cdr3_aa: CASSVGDSYEQYF; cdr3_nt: TGTGCCAGCAGCGTAGGAGACAGCTACGAGCAGTACTTC
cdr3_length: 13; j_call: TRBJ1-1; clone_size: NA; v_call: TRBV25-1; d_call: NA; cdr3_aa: CASSSRLNTEAFF; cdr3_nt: TGTGCCAGCAGTAGCAGATTGAACACTGAAGCTTTCTTT
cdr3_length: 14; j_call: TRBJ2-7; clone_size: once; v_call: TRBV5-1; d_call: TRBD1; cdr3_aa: CASSRRQGNYEQYF; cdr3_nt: TGCGCCAGCAGCAGAAGACAGGGGAACTACGAGCAGTACTTC
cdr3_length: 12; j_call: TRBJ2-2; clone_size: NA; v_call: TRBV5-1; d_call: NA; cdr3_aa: CASSFDTGELFF; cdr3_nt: TGCGCCAGCAGTTTTGACACCGGGGAGCTGTTTTTT
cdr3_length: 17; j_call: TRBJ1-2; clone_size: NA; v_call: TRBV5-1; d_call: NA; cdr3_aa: CASYDISGQLPTYGYTF; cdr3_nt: TGCGCCAGCTACGATATTTCGGGACAACTACCTACCTATGGCTACACCTTC